Below, 11 T cell receptor beta chains from the same sample are listed, as sequenced in a study of cytomegalovirus exposure and HLA in healthy donors. PCR primers comprised 60 Vbeta and 13 Jbeta primers. Profiling relied on immunoSEQ multiplex PCR, and the TCRdb table lists in-frame clones only, not all of them. The profile covers roughly 130,000 clones, with about 80% appearing a single time and about 2% taken by the ten largest. The sequenced material came from PBMCs. Source of these receptors: a man in his late teens or twenties in good health and CMV-seronegative.

The J gene is TRBJ2-3, the V gene TRBV28, with 8 bases lining up with TRBD1. Germline V gene sequence: CDR1 MDHEN, CDR2 SYDVKM. The CDR3 is 15 amino acids. V was pared by 5 bases and J by 6 bases, with 10 bases of the junction left unmatched. The CDR3 DNA reads as TGTGCCAGCAGTAACAGGGGGTCGTTCGTCGATACGCAGTATTTT. Protein sequence: CASSNRGSFVDTQYF.

The gene calls are TRBV6-4 and TRBJ1-1; TRBD1 might be the D (6 bases). V was clipped by 6 bases and J by 2 bases, with 13 bases between them. This CDR3 is 14 amino acids long. Germline CDR1 and CDR2: MRHNA and SNTAGT. CDR3 nucleotide sequence: TGTGCCAGCAGGACGGACAGTACCAACACTGAAGCTTTCTTT. This gives the protein CASRTDSTNTEAFF.

The chain combines TRBV28 with TRBJ2-7; unclear D gene. Trimming cost V 2 bases and J 3 bases, with 5 bases left between them. The CDR3 runs to 12 residues. Germline V gives CDR1 MDHEN, CDR2 SYDVKM. The CDR3 DNA follows: TGTGCCAGCAGTTTAACGGTCTACGAGCAGTACTTC. Protein product: CASSLTVYEQYF. The entire variable domain, with the rest obtained from reference TRBV28 and TRBJ2-7, is as follows: DVKVTQSSRYLVKRTGEKVFLECVQDMDHENMFWYRQDPGLGLRLIYFSYDVKMKEKGDIPEGYSVSREKKERFSLILESASTNQTSMYLCASSLTVYEQYFGPGTRLTVT.

The J gene is TRBJ1-1, the V gene TRBV6-5; D possibly corresponds to TRBD1 (5 bases). The CDR3 is 13 residues long. The V gene lost 7 bases and the J gene lost 3 bases, with 12 bases spanning the gap. CDR1 is MNHEY, CDR2 SVGAGI, per germline. CDR3 in DNA: TGTGCCAGCAAAGTACAGGCCCACACTGAAGCTTTCTTT. It translates to CASKVQAHTEAFF.

The chain is built from TRBV5-1 and TRBJ2-3; the match to TRBD1 covers 7 bases. V lost 6 bases, J lost 5 bases, and 6 bases stayed unmatched. This CDR3 region has 13 residues. Germline V gene data show CDR1 as SGHRS and CDR2 as YFSETQ. The CDR3 sequence: CASTGQDGDTQYF. In nucleotides, the CDR3 is TGCGCCAGCACCGGACAGGATGGAGATACGCAGTATTTT.

This clone was recorded a few times. V usage is TRBV6-1 and J usage is TRBJ1-2, with a weak D call TRBD1 (6 bases). The V and J ends lost 6 bases and 2 bases respectively, with 10 bases between them. The CDR3 loop spans 13 amino acids. CDR1 and CDR2 (germline): MNHNS, SASEGT. CDR3 nucleotides: TGTGCCAGCAGCCCACAGGGCAACTATGGCTACACCTTC. It specifies CASSPQGNYGYTF.

This sequence joins TRBV19 and TRBJ2-1; 13 positions agree with TRBD2. With V trimmed by 9 bases and J by 6 bases, 2 bases remained unmatched. Germline V lookup: CDR1 LNHDA, CDR2 SQIVND (reference sequence). The CDR3 sequence is 13 residues long. This CDR3 is CASGLAGANEQFF. The CDR3 nucleotides are TGTGCCAGCGGACTAGCGGGAGCCAATGAGCAGTTCTTC.

Here the CDR3 DNA reads TGTGCCAGCAGCCCGGGGACTAGCGGTCAAGAGACCCAGTACTTC. Protein sequence: CASSPGTSGQETQYF. The rearrangement links TRBV7-9 to TRBJ2-5, with 11 bases aligning to TRBD2. The CDR3 is made up of 15 amino acids. V shed 5 bases and J 2 bases; nucleotides not matched to a gene: 4. Germline V gene sequence: CDR1 SEHNR, CDR2 FQNEAQ (reference sequence).

In its sample, this clone was seen once. J is TRBJ2-1 and V is TRBV30; possible D gene TRBD1, 6 bases. The CDR3 totals 17 residues. Trimming pared 2 bases from V and 0 bases from J, leaving 17 bases between. Germline loops: CDR1 GTSNPN, CDR2 SVGIG (reference sequence). The DNA for the CDR3 is TGTGCCTGGAGTTCACATTCGACAGGTGTCTCCTACAATGAGCAGTTCTTC. Its protein is CAWSSHSTGVSYNEQFF.

The rearrangement joins TRBV14 to TRBJ2-1, with a tentative D call TRBD2 (5 bases). V was shortened by 3 bases and J by 8 bases, with 14 bases between the two germline ends. This CDR3 region has 14 residues. Germline assignment: CDR1 SGHDN and CDR2 FVKESK. CDR3 protein: CASSQWTPPDEQFF. CDR3 nucleotide sequence: TGTGCCAGCAGCCAGTGGACTCCCCCTGATGAGCAGTTCTTC.

This chain uses TRBV28 with TRBJ1-2, with TRBD1 matching 8 bases. With V trimmed by 0 bases and J by 13 bases, 10 bases remained unmatched. This CDR3 spans 14 amino acids. The germline gives CDR1 MDHEN, CDR2 SYDVKM. This CDR3 reads CASSLWTGVASPTF. The CDR3 DNA reads TGTGCCAGCAGTTTATGGACAGGGGTCGCCTCTCCCACCTTC.